This T cell receptor (beta chain) emerged from a study of T cells in women clearing cervical HPV infection. In the case of this clone: The observed sequence ends 3 residues before the CDR3 terminus, with the missing tail filled in from the germline J gene.

The CDR3 sequence is 14 residues long. Germline V gives CDR1 MNHNS, CDR2 SASEGT. Trimming took off 4 bases at V and 5 bases at J, with 14 bases between the two ends. The method was immunoSEQ multiplex PCR; TCRdb's version includes in-frame clones alone and lacks a portion of them. The sample's table shows tens of thousands of clones. Sequencing used blood buffy coat. J is TRBJ1-2 and V is TRBV6-1; D might be TRBD1 (5 bases). The source is a woman between 18 and 70 years old with a cervical HPV16 infection that either progressed to CIN3+ or cleared (not recorded which). The DNA read from the CDR3 is TGTGCCAGCAGTGTAGAAGCGGGGGGGTATGGC. Protein sequence: CASSVEAGGYG. In full, the CDR3 is CASSVEAGGYGYTF.